The 20 T cell receptor beta chains below all came from one sample that was sequenced in a study of radiation and T cells in renal cell carcinoma. Time point: blood 2 weeks post-SBRT. As to treatment: 15 Gy SBRT to primary tumor, nephrectomy 4 weeks later. Sequencing was performed with immunoSEQ multiplex PCR; in TCRdb, only in-frame clones are kept and a portion is missing. The sample has roughly 80,000 clones; 65% to 90% are singletons. The starting material was blood, obtained from a patient whose treatment included radiotherapy and nephrectomy. The receptor source for this set is a woman aged 50 to 60 with renal cell carcinoma.

This chain links TRBV2 with TRBJ2-7; D is perhaps TRBD2 (5 bases). Trimming stripped 8 bases from V and 0 bases from J, with 11 bases between. Germline assignment: CDR1 SNHLY and CDR2 FYNNEI. This CDR3 has 13 residues. The CDR3 coding sequence is TGTGCCAGCGTAAGGCTAGCCTCCTACGAGCAGTACTTC. Protein: CASVRLASYEQYF.

The chain recombines TRBV6-5 with TRBJ1-2, with D possibly matching TRBD1 (6 bases). Trimming removed 7 bases at V and 8 bases at J, with 17 bases between. CDR1 and CDR2 (germline): MNHEY, SVGAGI. The CDR3 contains 13 residues. In DNA, the CDR3 is TGTGCCAGCAACAGGGATCCACCCGGCGGCTACACCTTC. Its translation is CASNRDPPGGYTF.

The V gene is TRBV7-2, the J gene TRBJ1-2; a weak D match, TRBD1 (5 bases). Germline V CDR1 and CDR2: SGHTA, FQGNSA. The V and J ends lost 5 bases and 3 bases respectively, with 16 bases between them. This CDR3 has 15 amino acids. The CDR3 sequence: CASSTSPGQDYGYTF. The CDR3 region has the DNA TGTGCCAGCAGCACCTCCCCCGGACAAGACTATGGCTACACCTTC.

The rearrangement uses TRBV5-4 and TRBJ2-7; D perhaps matches TRBD1 (6 bases). This CDR3 comprises 13 residues. Looked up from germline, CDR1 is SGHNT and CDR2 is YYREEE (reference sequence). V dropped 8 bases and J dropped 2 bases, with 14 bases sitting between them. Here the CDR3 reads CASQLGGTYEQYF. Written as DNA, the CDR3 is TGTGCCAGTCAGCTTGGGGGCACCTACGAGCAGTACTTC.

This chain links TRBV27 with TRBJ2-2; D uncertain. V lost 0 bases and J 0 bases, leaving 2 bases between the germline ends. CDR1 and CDR2 from the germline V gene are MNHEY and SMNVEV (reference sequence). The CDR3 length is 14 residues. This CDR3 is CASSLSSNTGELFF. In nucleotides, the CDR3 is TGTGCCAGCAGTTTATCGTCGAACACCGGGGAGCTGTTTTTT.

The chain is built from TRBV7-2 and TRBJ2-7; D unclear. Germline loops: CDR1 SGHTA, CDR2 FQGNSA. The CDR3 totals 13 residues. V gave up 1 base and J gave up 6 bases, with 10 bases separating them. The CDR3 DNA reads as TGTGCCAGCAGCTTAGTTGCATTCGGCGAGCAGTACTTC. This sequence encodes CASSLVAFGEQYF.

The chain couples TRBV9 to TRBJ2-2; D may match TRBD1 or TRBD2 (6 bases each). Germline CDR1 reads SGDLS; CDR2 reads YYNGEE. V shed 1 base and J shed 6 bases, with 13 bases lying between them. This CDR3 spans 15 amino acids. The CDR3 protein is CASSVLGGAAGELFF. DNA of the CDR3: TGTGCCAGCAGCGTACTGGGGGGCGCGGCCGGGGAGCTGTTTTTT.

The chain recombines TRBV19 with TRBJ1-1, with D uncertain. The CDR3 contains 14 residues. The germline V and J ends were trimmed by 1 base and 6 bases, with 12 bases remaining between them. Germline loops: CDR1 LNHDA, CDR2 SQIVND (reference sequence). CDR3 coding DNA: TGTGCCAGTAGTATAGTTCGGCTACGCCCTGAAGCTTTCTTT. This codes for CASSIVRLRPEAFF.

The chain carries TRBV6-6 and TRBJ1-5; TRBD1 might be the D (6 bases). CDR1 is MNHNY and CDR2 is SVGAGI in the germline V gene (reference sequence). There are 16 residues in the CDR3. V dropped 0 bases and J dropped 2 bases, with 11 bases sitting between them. DNA of the CDR3: TGTGCCAGCAGTTACTCGATACAGGGAGGCAATCAGCCCCAGCATTTT. It encodes CASSYSIQGGNQPQHF.

The rearrangement links TRBV7-2 to TRBJ2-2; 11 bases line up with TRBD1. Germline assignment: CDR1 SGHTA and CDR2 FQGNSA. Trimming took 4 bases from V and 4 from J; bases not matched to a gene: 8. CDR3 size: 17 residues. CDR3 in amino acids: CASSSRWTGGSTGELFF. The CDR3 DNA sequence: TGTGCCAGCAGCTCCCGATGGACAGGGGGCAGCACCGGGGAGCTGTTTTTT.

The genes are TRBV5-1 and TRBJ2-5, with 13 nucleotides matching TRBD2. Germline V gene lookup returns CDR1 SGHRS and CDR2 YFSETQ. Trimming removed 4 bases from V and 3 bases from J; junction bases left unmatched: 6. The CDR3 covers 16 residues. CDR3 sequence: CASSQLLAGGKETQYF. CDR3 bases: TGCGCCAGCAGCCAACTACTAGCGGGGGGGAAAGAGACCCAGTACTTC.

The gene calls are TRBV6-6 and TRBJ1-1, with D perhaps matching TRBD1 (5 bases). The germline V and J ends were trimmed by 7 bases and 2 bases, with 8 bases remaining between them. Germline values: CDR1 MNHNY, CDR2 SVGAGI (reference sequence). The CDR3 covers 12 residues. In DNA form, the CDR3 reads TGTGCCAGCAAGAGGGGCAACACTGAAGCTTTCTTT. Protein sequence: CASKRGNTEAFF.

V is TRBV18 and J is TRBJ1-5, with unresolved D. The germline V gene has CDR1 KGHSH and CDR2 LQKENI. V dropped 3 bases and J dropped 8 bases, with 8 bases sitting between them. This CDR3 is 12 amino acids long. CDR3 protein: CASSPSGKPQHF. CDR3 DNA sequence: TGTGCCAGCTCACCCTCAGGAAAGCCCCAGCATTTT.

J is TRBJ1-3 and V is TRBV10-2; D is unresolved. This CDR3 has 16 residues. V was pared by 0 bases and J by 1 base, with 10 bases between. In germline, CDR1 is WSHSY, CDR2 SAAADI. In DNA form, the CDR3 reads TGCGCCAGCAGTGAGTCTAGGCAGGATTCTGGAAACACCATATATTTT. This encodes CASSESRQDSGNTIYF.

The chain carries TRBV5-4 and TRBJ2-2, with 9 bases lining up with TRBD1. V shed 2 bases and J 5 bases; nucleotides not matched to a gene: 4. The CDR3 loop spans 15 amino acids. CDR1 is SGHNT, CDR2 YYREEE, per germline (reference sequence). CDR3: CASSFGTGWTGELFF. The DNA of the CDR3 is TGTGCCAGCAGCTTCGGGACAGGGTGGACCGGGGAGCTGTTTTTT.

This clone was observed a few times. V usage is TRBV19 and J usage is TRBJ1-2; D is perhaps TRBD1 (5 bases). CDR1 LNHDA and CDR2 SQIVND come from the germline V gene (reference sequence). V was clipped by 6 bases and J by 2 bases, with 7 bases between them. The length of the CDR3 is 12 residues. The CDR3 protein is CASSRVNYGYTF. For the CDR3, the DNA is TGTGCCAGTAGCAGGGTAAACTATGGCTACACCTTC.

This chain connects TRBV6-6 to TRBJ1-4; 7 nucleotides align to TRBD1. Looked up from germline, CDR1 is MNHNY and CDR2 is SVGAGI (reference sequence). There are 15 residues in the CDR3. J lost 5 bases, V lost 0 bases, and 3 bases had no gene match. This CDR3 is CASSYSAGGNEKLFF. The CDR3 coding sequence is TGTGCCAGCAGTTACTCGGCAGGGGGAAATGAAAAACTGTTTTTT.

This clone has just a few counts. The chain combines TRBV25-1 with TRBJ1-5; maybe TRBD1 (5 bases). The V and J ends lost 3 bases and 8 bases respectively, with 17 bases between them. This CDR3 is built from 15 residues. Germline lookup yields CDR1 MGHDK and CDR2 SYGVNS. CDR3 sequence: CASSDARQGWEPQHF. CDR3 nucleotides: TGTGCCAGCAGTGATGCCCGTCAGGGTTGGGAGCCCCAGCATTTT. The complete variable domain, with remaining parts taken from reference TRBV25-1 and TRBJ1-5, reads EADIYQTPRYLVIGTGKKITLECSQTMGHDKMYWYQQDPGMELHLIHYSYGVNSTEKGDLSSESTVSRIRTEHFPLTLESARPSHTSQYLCASSDARQGWEPQHFGDGTRLSIL.

This clone was detected a few times. The rearrangement links TRBV7-2 to TRBJ1-6; no clear D gene. Trimming shortened V by 4 bases and J by 8 bases, and 15 bases separated the two germline ends. Germline V gene data show CDR1 as SGHTA and CDR2 as FQGNSA. CDR3 size: 15 residues. In DNA form, the CDR3 reads TGTGCCAGCAGCTATCCGGGTAGCTTGGATTCACCCCTCCACTTT. The encoded protein is CASSYPGSLDSPLHF.

The chain uses TRBV19 and TRBJ1-1, with D tentatively TRBD1 (5 bases). The CDR3 runs to 12 residues. Trimming pared 5 bases from V and 6 bases from J, leaving 10 bases between. From germline, CDR1 is LNHDA and CDR2 SQIVND (reference sequence). The CDR3 DNA follows: TGTGCCAGTAGTCCCAGGGAGGCTGAAGCTTTCTTT. Translation gives CASSPREAEAFF.